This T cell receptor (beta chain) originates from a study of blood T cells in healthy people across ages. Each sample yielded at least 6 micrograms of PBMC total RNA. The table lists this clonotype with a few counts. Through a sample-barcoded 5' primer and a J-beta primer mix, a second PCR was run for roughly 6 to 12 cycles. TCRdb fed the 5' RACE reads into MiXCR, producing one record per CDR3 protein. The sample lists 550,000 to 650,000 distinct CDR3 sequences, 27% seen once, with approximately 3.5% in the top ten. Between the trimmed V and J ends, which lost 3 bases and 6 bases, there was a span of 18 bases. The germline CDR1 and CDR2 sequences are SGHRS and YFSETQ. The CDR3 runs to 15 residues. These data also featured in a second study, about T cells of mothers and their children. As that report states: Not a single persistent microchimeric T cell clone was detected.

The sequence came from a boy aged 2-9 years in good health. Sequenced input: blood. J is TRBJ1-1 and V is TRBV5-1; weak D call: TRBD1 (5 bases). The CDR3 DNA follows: TGCGCCAGCAGCTCATCGGGCTCGGGGACCTCTGAAGCTTTCTTT. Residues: CASSSSGSGTSEAFF.